These 5 T cell receptor beta chains were sequenced from one sample in a study of T cell changes during pregnancy in multiple sclerosis. Data came from immunoSEQ multiplex PCR; TCRdb stores just in-frame clones and leaves some out. The sample consists of 110,000 or so clones, 90% to 95% of them appearing once. The specimen comprised peripheral blood, sampled before pregnancy. The receptors derive from a female donor with multiple sclerosis, enrolled in a pregnancy study.

As regards this clone: A read error may produce the germline difference seen at one junction end. The CDR3 DNA sequence: TGCGTCAGCAGCGGGACAGGGGTCGAGCAGTACTTC. This gives the protein CVSSGTGVEQYF. V and J are TRBV5-1 and TRBJ2-7; 10 nucleotides line up with TRBD1. This CDR3 is 12 amino acids long. Germline CDR1 SGHRS, CDR2 YFSETQ.

The chain uses TRBV6-5 and TRBJ2-3; D possibly corresponds to TRBD2 (6 bases). The CDR3 totals 16 residues. V was shortened by 4 bases and J by 2 bases, with 16 bases between the two germline ends. Germline V lookup: CDR1 MNHEY, CDR2 SVGAGI. The CDR3 protein is CASSSLAVQSTDTQYF. Here the CDR3 DNA reads TGTGCCAGCAGTTCCTTAGCGGTTCAATCCACAGATACGCAGTATTTT.

This CDR3 reads CASSFGQGLNTEAFF. CDR3 nucleotide sequence: TGTGCCAGCAGTTTTGGACAGGGCCTGAACACTGAAGCTTTCTTT. The chain has TRBV27 and TRBJ1-1; 8 bases align to TRBD1. The CDR3 totals 15 residues. The V gene end was trimmed by 3 bases and the J gene end by 0 bases; junction bases not matched to a gene: 3. Germline CDR1 is MNHEY and CDR2 is SMNVEV (reference sequence).

The rearrangement uses TRBV18 and TRBJ2-5, with TRBD2 matching 13 bases. This CDR3 comprises 17 residues. Germline trimming cut 3 bases from V and 4 bases from J; bases unmatched to any gene: 8. In germline, CDR1 is KGHSH, CDR2 LQKENI. CDR3 sequence: CASSPRTSGGSGETQYF. Written as DNA, the CDR3 is TGTGCCAGCTCACCGAGGACTAGCGGGGGTTCGGGAGAGACCCAGTACTTC.

The genes are TRBV5-4 and TRBJ1-1, with TRBD1 identical over 9 bases. The junction had 4 bases not matched to a gene; V was cut back by 0 bases and J by 4 bases. This CDR3 contains 15 residues. Germline V lookup: CDR1 SGHNT, CDR2 YYREEE (reference sequence). As DNA, the CDR3 is TGTGCCAGCAGCTTGGGGGGACAGGGCGCCACTGAAGCTTTCTTT. The encoded protein is CASSLGGQGATEAFF.